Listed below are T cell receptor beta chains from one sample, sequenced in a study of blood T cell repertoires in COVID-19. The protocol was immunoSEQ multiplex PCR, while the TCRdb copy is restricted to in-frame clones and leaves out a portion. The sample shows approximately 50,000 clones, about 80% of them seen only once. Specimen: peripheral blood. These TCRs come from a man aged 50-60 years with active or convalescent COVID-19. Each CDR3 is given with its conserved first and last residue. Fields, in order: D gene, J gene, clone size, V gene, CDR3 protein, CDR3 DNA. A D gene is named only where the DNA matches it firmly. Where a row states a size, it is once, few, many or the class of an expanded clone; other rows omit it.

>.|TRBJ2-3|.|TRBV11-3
CASSLDGEHTQYF
TGTGCCAGCAGCCTCGACGGAGAGCATACGCAGTATTTT
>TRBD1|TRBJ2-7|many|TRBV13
CASKAGTGHYEQYF
TGTGCCAGCAAAGCCGGGACAGGTCACTACGAGCAGTACTTC
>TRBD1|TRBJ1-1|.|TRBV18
CASSSGQGTEAFF
TGTGCCAGCTCGTCAGGACAGGGAACTGAAGCTTTCTTT
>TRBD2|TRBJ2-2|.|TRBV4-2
CASGTSGSNTGELFF
TGTGCCAGCGGGACTAGCGGCTCGAACACCGGGGAGCTGTTTTTT
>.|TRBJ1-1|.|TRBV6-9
CASSFQRSTEAFF
TGTGCCAGCAGTTTTCAAAGGAGTACTGAAGCTTTCTTT
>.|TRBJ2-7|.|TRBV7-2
CASSLGGGRINEQYF
TGTGCCAGCAGCTTAGGCGGCGGGCGTATCAACGAGCAGTACTTC
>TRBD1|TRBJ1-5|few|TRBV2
CATGQERNQPQHF
TGTGCCACGGGACAGGAGAGAAATCAGCCCCAGCATTTT
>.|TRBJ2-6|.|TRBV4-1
CASSHGRRYSGANVLTF
TGCGCCAGCAGCCACGGACGGAGGTACTCTGGGGCCAACGTCCTGACTTTC
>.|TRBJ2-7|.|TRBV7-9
CASSLGLVSEQYF
TGTGCCAGCAGCTTAGGTTTAGTAAGCGAGCAGTACTTC
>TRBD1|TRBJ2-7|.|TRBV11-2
CASSLGTEPYEQYF
TGTGCCAGCAGCCTGGGGACAGAACCCTACGAGCAGTACTTC
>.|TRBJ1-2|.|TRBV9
CASSVDAGEGYTF
TGTGCCAGCAGCGTAGACGCAGGGGAGGGCTACACCTTC
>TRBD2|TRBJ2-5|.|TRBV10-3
CAISLAGGEETQYF
TGTGCCATCTCTCTAGCGGGAGGGGAGGAGACCCAGTACTTC
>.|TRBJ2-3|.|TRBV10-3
CAISDSVFTDTQYF
TGTGCCATCAGTGATTCGGTATTCACAGATACGCAGTATTTT
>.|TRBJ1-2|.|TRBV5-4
CASSLQGPLGYTF
TGTGCCAGCAGCTTGCAGGGGCCCCTTGGCTACACCTTC
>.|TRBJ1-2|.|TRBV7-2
CASSLEQPYGYTF
TGTGCCAGCAGCTTAGAACAGCCCTATGGCTACACCTTC
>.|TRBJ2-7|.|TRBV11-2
CASSSRGTQGRYEQYF
TGTGCCAGCAGCTCAAGGGGGACCCAGGGCCGCTACGAGCAGTACTTC
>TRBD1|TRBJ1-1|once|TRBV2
CASSVRQGWPMNTEAFF
TGTGCCAGCAGTGTACGACAGGGGTGGCCCATGAACACTGAAGCTTTCTTT
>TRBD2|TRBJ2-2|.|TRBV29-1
CSVGLAGGTYTGELFF
TGCAGCGTTGGACTAGCGGGAGGAACCTACACCGGGGAGCTGTTTTTT
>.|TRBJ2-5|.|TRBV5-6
CASRGLKAAQYF
TGTGCCAGCCGGGGACTCAAAGCGGCCCAGTACTTC
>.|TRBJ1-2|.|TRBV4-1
CASSSPRGKAGYTF
TGCGCCAGCAGCTCACCCCGGGGGAAGGCTGGCTACACCTTC
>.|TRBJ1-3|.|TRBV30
CAWSLRGNTIYF
TGTGCCTGGTCTCTCAGGGGAAACACCATATATTTT